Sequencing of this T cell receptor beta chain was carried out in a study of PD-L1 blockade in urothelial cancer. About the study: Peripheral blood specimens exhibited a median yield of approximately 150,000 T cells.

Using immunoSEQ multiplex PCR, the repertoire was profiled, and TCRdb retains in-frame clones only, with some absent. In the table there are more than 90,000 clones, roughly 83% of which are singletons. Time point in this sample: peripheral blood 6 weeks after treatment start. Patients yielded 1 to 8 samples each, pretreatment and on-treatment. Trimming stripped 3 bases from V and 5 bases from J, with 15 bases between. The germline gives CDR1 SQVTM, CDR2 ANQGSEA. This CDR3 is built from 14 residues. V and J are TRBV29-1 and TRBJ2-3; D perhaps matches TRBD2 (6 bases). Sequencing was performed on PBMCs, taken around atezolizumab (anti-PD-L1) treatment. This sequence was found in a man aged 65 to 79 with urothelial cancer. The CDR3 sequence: CSVDGQAGGDTQYF. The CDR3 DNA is TGCAGCGTTGACGGGCAGGCCGGGGGAGATACGCAGTATTTT.